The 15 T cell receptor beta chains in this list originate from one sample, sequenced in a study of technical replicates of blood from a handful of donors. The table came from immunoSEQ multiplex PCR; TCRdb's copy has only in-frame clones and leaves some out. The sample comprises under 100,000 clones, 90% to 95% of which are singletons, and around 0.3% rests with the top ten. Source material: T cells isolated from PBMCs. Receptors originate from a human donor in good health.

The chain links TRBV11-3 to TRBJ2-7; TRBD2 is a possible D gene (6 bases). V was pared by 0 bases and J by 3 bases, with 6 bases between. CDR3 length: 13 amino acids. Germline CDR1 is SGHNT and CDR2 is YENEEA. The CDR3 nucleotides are TGTGCCAGCAGCTTAGACGGGAGCTACGAGCAGTACTTC. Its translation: CASSLDGSYEQYF.

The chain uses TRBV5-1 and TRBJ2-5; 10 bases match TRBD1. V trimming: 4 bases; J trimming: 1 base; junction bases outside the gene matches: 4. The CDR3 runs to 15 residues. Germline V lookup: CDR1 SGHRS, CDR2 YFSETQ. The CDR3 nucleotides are TGCGCCAGCAGCCCACGACAGGGGGCCCAAGAGACCCAGTACTTC. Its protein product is CASSPRQGAQETQYF.

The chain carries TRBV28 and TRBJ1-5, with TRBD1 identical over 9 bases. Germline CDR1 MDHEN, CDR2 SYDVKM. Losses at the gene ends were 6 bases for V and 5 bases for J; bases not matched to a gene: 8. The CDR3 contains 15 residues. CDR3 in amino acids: CASRSYTGGYQPQHF. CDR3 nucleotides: TGTGCCAGCAGGTCCTACACAGGGGGCTATCAGCCCCAGCATTTT.

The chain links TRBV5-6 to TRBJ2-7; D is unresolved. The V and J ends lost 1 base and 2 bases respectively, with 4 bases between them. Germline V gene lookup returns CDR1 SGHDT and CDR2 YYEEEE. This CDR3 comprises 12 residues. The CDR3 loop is CASSLTAYEQYF. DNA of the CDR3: TGTGCCAGCAGCTTGACGGCCTACGAGCAGTACTTC.

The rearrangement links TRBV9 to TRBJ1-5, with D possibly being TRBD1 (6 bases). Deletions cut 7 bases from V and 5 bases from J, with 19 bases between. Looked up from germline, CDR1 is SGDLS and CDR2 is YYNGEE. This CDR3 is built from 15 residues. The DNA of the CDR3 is TGTGCCAGCTCCCCGGGACAACTTTTCGATCAGCCCCAGCATTTT. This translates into CASSPGQLFDQPQHF.

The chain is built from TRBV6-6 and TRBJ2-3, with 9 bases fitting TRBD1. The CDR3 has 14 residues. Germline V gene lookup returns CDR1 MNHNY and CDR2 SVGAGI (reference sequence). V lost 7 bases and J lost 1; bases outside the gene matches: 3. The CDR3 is CASIWTGGTDTQYF. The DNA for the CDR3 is TGTGCCAGCATCTGGACAGGGGGCACAGATACGCAGTATTTT.

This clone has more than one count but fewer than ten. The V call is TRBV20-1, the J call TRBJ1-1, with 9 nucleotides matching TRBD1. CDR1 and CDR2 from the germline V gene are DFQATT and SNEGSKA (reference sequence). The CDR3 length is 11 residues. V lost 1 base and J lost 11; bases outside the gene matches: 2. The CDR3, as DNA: TGCAGTGCTAGAGGGACAGGGGCCGCTTTCTTT. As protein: CSARGTGAAFF.

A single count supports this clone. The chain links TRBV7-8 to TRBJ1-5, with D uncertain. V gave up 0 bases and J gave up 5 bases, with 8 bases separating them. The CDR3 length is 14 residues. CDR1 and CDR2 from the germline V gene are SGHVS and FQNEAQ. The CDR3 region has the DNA TGTGCCAGCAGCTTAGCGGCAGATTATCAGCCCCAGCATTTT. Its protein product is CASSLAADYQPQHF.

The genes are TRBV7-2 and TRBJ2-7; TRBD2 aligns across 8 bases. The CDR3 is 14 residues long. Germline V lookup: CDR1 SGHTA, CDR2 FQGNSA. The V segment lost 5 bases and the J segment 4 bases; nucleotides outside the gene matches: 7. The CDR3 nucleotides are TGTGCCAGCAGCCTCCTCGGGGGGGTTTACGAGCAGTACTTC. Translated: CASSLLGGVYEQYF.

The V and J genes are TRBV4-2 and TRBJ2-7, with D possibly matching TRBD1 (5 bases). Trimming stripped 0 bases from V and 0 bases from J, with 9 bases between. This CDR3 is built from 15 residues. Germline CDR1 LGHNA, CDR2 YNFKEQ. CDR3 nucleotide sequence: TGTGCCAGCAGCCAAGAGCAGGGAAGCTCCTACGAGCAGTACTTC. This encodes CASSQEQGSSYEQYF.

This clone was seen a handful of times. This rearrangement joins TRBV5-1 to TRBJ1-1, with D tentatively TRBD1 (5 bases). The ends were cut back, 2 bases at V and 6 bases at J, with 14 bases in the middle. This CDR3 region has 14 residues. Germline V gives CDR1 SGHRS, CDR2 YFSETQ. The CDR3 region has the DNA TGCGCCAGCAGCTTCCTAGGGGTTGCTGCTGAAGCTTTCTTT. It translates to CASSFLGVAAEAFF.

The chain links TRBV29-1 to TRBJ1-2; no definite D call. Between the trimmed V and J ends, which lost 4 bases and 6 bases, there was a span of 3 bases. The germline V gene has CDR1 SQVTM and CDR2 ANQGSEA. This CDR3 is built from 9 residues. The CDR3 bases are TGCAGCGTTGTAGATGGCTACACCTTC. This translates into CSVVDGYTF.

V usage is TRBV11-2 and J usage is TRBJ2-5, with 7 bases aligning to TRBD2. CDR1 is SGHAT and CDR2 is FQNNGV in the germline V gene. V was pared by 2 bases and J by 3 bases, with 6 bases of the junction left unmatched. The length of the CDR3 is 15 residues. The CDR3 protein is CASSLMASGKETQYF. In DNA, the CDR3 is TGTGCCAGCAGCTTAATGGCTAGCGGCAAAGAGACCCAGTACTTC.

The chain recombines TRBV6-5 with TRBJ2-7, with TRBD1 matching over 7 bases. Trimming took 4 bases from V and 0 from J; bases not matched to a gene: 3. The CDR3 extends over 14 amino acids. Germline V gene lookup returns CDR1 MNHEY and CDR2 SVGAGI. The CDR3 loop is CASSFGQASYEQYF. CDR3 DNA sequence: TGTGCCAGCAGTTTCGGACAGGCCTCCTACGAGCAGTACTTC.

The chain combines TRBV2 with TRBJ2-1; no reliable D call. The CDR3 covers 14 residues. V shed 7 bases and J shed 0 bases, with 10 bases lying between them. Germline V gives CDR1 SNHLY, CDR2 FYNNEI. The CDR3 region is CASKEKSSYNEQFF. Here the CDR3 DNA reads TGTGCCAGCAAGGAGAAGAGCTCCTACAATGAGCAGTTCTTC.